Listed here are 17 T cell receptor beta chains from one sample, sequenced in a study of T cells in localized non-small cell lung cancer. The data were produced by immunoSEQ multiplex PCR, yet TCRdb's version contains in-frame clones alone and is incomplete. Altogether 100,000 to 150,000 clones are present, 89% being singletons, with the ten largest covering 1.5% to 2%. Sequences were derived from peripheral blood, sampled before any cancer treatment. The receptors here all came from a female donor older than 55 with stage I lung adenocarcinoma.

The chain joins TRBV27 to TRBJ1-5; a possible D gene is TRBD1 (5 bases). This CDR3 has 14 amino acids. Trimming shortened V by 3 bases and J by 2 bases, and 8 bases separated the two germline ends. Germline-derived CDR1 and CDR2 are MNHEY and SMNVEV (reference sequence). CDR3 sequence (DNA): TGTGCCAGCAGTTTTAGGGGAGGCAATCAGCCCCAGCATTTT. Translated: CASSFRGGNQPQHF.

The J gene is TRBJ1-1, the V gene TRBV30, with D unclear. V was clipped by 3 bases and J by 1 base, with 9 bases between them. Germline V CDR1 and CDR2: GTSNPN, SVGIG (reference sequence). This CDR3 comprises 13 residues. Here the CDR3 DNA reads TGTGCCTGGAGGGTCAGATCGAACACTGAAGCTTTCTTT. Protein sequence: CAWRVRSNTEAFF.

The chain recombines TRBV30 with TRBJ2-7; 9 bases are a match to TRBD1. V lost 3 bases and J lost 3; bases outside the gene matches: 6. This CDR3 contains 14 residues. Per germline, CDR1 GTSNPN and CDR2 SVGIG (reference sequence). DNA of the CDR3: TGTGCCTGGAGGGGACAGGGATGGAGCTACGAGCAGTACTTC. This translates into CAWRGQGWSYEQYF.

This clone was detected only once. The chain employs TRBV5-6 and TRBJ1-1; D may be TRBD1 (5 bases). Germline-derived CDR1 and CDR2 are SGHDT and YYEEEE. Between the trimmed V and J ends, which lost 2 bases and 0 bases, there was a span of 11 bases. CDR3 length: 15 amino acids. This CDR3 reads CASSLAGLMNTEAFF. CDR3 sequence (DNA): TGTGCCAGCAGCTTAGCAGGGCTCATGAACACTGAAGCTTTCTTT.

V is TRBV5-1 and J is TRBJ1-2; D remains ambiguous. Between the trimmed V and J ends, which lost 0 bases and 3 bases, there was a span of 6 bases. CDR1 is SGHRS, CDR2 YFSETQ, per germline. This CDR3 region has 13 residues. DNA of the CDR3: TGCGCCAGCAGCTTGGGTTTCGACTATGGCTACACCTTC. Translated: CASSLGFDYGYTF.

This clone was recorded only once. The chain carries TRBV7-9 and TRBJ2-1; TRBD1 aligns across 10 bases. The CDR3 spans 14 residues. Germline values: CDR1 SEHNR, CDR2 FQNEAQ (reference sequence). V shed 4 bases, J shed 10 bases, and the junction held 7 bases outside the gene matches. The CDR3 sequence is CASSSGTGDFEQFF. In DNA, the CDR3 is TGTGCCAGCAGCTCTGGGACAGGGGATTTCGAGCAGTTCTTC.

The rearrangement joins TRBV7-9 to TRBJ2-5, with no clear D. The CDR3 runs to 16 residues. From germline, CDR1 is SEHNR and CDR2 FQNEAQ (reference sequence). Trimming removed 5 bases at V and 1 base at J, with 17 bases between. The DNA of the CDR3 is TGTGCCAGCAGCACCCGGCGTGACGATGGCCAAGAGACCCAGTACTTC. This sequence encodes CASSTRRDDGQETQYF.

The chain carries TRBV11-2 and TRBJ2-3, with D perhaps TRBD1 (6 bases). The CDR3 spans 14 residues. Germline lookup yields CDR1 SGHAT and CDR2 FQNNGV. Trimming shortened V by 2 bases and J by 4 bases, and 10 bases separated the two germline ends. Here the CDR3 reads CASSLRGGADTQYF. For the CDR3, the DNA is TGTGCCAGCAGCTTACGTGGGGGCGCAGATACGCAGTATTTT.

This chain connects TRBV6-6 to TRBJ2-5; 8 bases are shared with TRBD2. V dropped 4 bases and J dropped 4; count of bases not matched to a gene: 5. Looked up from germline, CDR1 is MNHNY and CDR2 is SVGAGI (reference sequence). The length of the CDR3 is 14 residues. CDR3 nucleotides: TGTGCCAGCAGTTCCCCGGGAGGGGGAGAGACCCAGTACTTC. It encodes CASSSPGGGETQYF.

V usage is TRBV29-1 and J usage is TRBJ2-3; 11 bases fit TRBD2. The CDR3 is 18 amino acids. Germline CDR1 SQVTM, CDR2 ANQGSEA. With V trimmed by 6 bases and J by 2 bases, 16 bases remained unmatched. CDR3 in DNA: TGCAGCGTCCAGGGGCTAGCGGGAGGTTGGAAGAACACAGATACGCAGTATTTT. Translated, it gives CSVQGLAGGWKNTDTQYF.

V is TRBV18 and J is TRBJ2-3; a weak D match, TRBD2 (5 bases). CDR1 is KGHSH, CDR2 LQKENI, per germline. The CDR3 has 14 amino acids. Trimming pared 4 bases from V and 4 bases from J, leaving 12 bases between. CDR3 bases: TGTGCCAGCTCACGGGGTGGGAGACCAGATACGCAGTATTTT. It is translated as CASSRGGRPDTQYF.

The rearrangement uses TRBV30 and TRBJ2-1; 8 bases are a match to TRBD2. CDR3 size: 14 residues. CDR1 and CDR2 (germline): GTSNPN, SVGIG (reference sequence). V lost 3 bases to trimming and J lost 8 bases; unmatched junction nucleotides: 9. CDR3 DNA sequence: TGTGCCTGGAGCCTAACGGCGGGAGGCGATGAGCAGTTCTTC. Amino acids: CAWSLTAGGDEQFF.

As to this clone: This same CDR3 is encoded by further DNA sequences in the sample. This chain connects TRBV20-1 to TRBJ2-3, with no clear D. Germline values: CDR1 DFQATT, CDR2 SNEGSKA (reference sequence). This CDR3 contains 11 residues. Between the trimmed V and J ends, which lost 2 bases and 3 bases, there was a span of 3 bases. This CDR3 is CSARTTDTQYF. CDR3 sequence (DNA): TGCAGTGCTAGAACGACAGATACGCAGTATTTT.

This clone has a count of ten or more. The chain couples TRBV30 to TRBJ1-1; D perhaps matches TRBD1 (6 bases). Trimming took off 2 bases at V and 11 bases at J, with 18 bases between the two ends. The germline gives CDR1 GTSNPN, CDR2 SVGIG (reference sequence). CDR3 length: 13 residues. CDR3 loop: CAWSQGLTQVAFF. CDR3 sequence (DNA): TGTGCCTGGAGTCAGGGGCTTACGCAAGTCGCTTTCTTT.

The V gene is TRBV19, the J gene TRBJ1-2; D call uncertain. V lost 11 bases, J lost 4 bases, and 14 bases lay in between. This CDR3 region has 12 residues. Germline CDR1 reads LNHDA; CDR2 reads SQIVND (reference sequence). CDR3 nucleotides: TGTGCCGTTGAGACTCCCTCCTATGGCTACACCTTC. This encodes CAVETPSYGYTF.

The J gene is TRBJ2-7, the V gene TRBV7-3, with D perhaps matching TRBD1 (5 bases). Per the germline V gene, CDR1 is SGHTA and CDR2 is FQGTGA. This CDR3 contains 14 residues. The germline V and J ends were trimmed by 11 bases and 2 bases, with 19 bases remaining between them. The CDR3 sequence: CAGTIRGRTYEQYF. For the CDR3, the DNA is TGTGCCGGAACAATTAGGGGAAGAACCTACGAGCAGTACTTC. Filled out from reference TRBV7-3 and TRBJ2-7, the complete variable domain reads GAGVSQTPSNKVTEKGKYVELRCDPISGHTALYWYRQSLGQGPEFLIYFQGTGAADDSGLPNDRFFAVRPEGSVSTLKIQRTERGDSAVYLCAGTIRGRTYEQYFGPGTRLTVT.

The chain links TRBV5-1 to TRBJ2-5, with 9 bases fitting TRBD1. V was clipped by 5 bases and J by 5 bases; unmatched bases: 4. Germline loops: CDR1 SGHRS, CDR2 YFSETQ. The CDR3 runs to 13 residues. CDR3 loop: CASRTGGRETQYF. The CDR3 region has the DNA TGCGCCAGCAGAACAGGGGGCCGGGAGACCCAGTACTTC.